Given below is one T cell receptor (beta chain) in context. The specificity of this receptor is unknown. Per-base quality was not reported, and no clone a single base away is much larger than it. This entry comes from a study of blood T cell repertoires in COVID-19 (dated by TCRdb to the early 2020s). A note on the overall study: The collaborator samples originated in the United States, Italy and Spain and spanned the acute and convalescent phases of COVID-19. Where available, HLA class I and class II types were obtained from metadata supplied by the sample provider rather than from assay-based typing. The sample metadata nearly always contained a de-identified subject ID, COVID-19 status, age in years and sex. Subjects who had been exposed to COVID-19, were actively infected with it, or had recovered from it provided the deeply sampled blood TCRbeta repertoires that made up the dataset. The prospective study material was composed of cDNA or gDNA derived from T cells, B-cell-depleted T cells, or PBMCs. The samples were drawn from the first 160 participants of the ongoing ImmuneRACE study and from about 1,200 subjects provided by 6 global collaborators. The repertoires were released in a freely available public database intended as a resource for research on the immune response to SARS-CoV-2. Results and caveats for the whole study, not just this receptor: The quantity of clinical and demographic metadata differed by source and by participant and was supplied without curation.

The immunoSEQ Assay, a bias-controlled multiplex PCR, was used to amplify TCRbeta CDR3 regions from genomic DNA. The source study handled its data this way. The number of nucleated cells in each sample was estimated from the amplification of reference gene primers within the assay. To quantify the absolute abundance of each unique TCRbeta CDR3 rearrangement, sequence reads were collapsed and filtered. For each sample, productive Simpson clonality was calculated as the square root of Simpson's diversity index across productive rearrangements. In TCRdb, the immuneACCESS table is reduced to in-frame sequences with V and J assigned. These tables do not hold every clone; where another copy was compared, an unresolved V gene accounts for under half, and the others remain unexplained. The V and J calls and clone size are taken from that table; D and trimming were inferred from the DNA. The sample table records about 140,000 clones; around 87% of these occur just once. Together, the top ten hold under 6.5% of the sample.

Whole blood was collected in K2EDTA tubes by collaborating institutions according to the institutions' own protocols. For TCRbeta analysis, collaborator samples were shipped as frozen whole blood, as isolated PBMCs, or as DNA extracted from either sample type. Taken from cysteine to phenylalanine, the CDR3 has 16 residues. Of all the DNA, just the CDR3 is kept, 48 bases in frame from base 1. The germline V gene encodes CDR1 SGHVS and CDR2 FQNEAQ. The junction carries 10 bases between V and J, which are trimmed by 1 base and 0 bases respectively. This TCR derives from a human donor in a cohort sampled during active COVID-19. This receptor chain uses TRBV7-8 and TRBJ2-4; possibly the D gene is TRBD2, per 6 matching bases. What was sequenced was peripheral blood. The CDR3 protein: CASSLGGGLAKNIQYF. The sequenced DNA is TGTGCCAGCAGCTTAGGGGGAGGACTAGCCAAAAACATTCAGTACTTC.